This T cell receptor (beta chain) was captured by sequencing in a study of shared clonotypes between healthy human individuals (TCRdb year 2020). For context, the study as a whole: The cohort comprised two women and a few men aged 18 to 49 years. To increase sequencing depth and limit assay-specific biases, different laboratories used diverse techniques to prepare libraries and sequence TCR repertoires. To estimate repertoire size and how much clonotypes are shared between individuals, the study performed deep sequencing of blood TCR repertoires from about five healthy adults. For each donor, three plates each were used for CD4 naive and CD4 memory, two plates were used for CD8 naive, and one plate was used for CD8 memory. Each donor's leukapheresis produced roughly between roughly 0.85 and 10 billion PBMCs.

Concerning this clone: Its antigen remains undetermined. No qualities accompany the bases; no much larger clone lies one base away.

The study at large found these results: Larger estimated clonotype richness was generally found for naive subsets than for memory subsets. Sampling was restricted to blood, and TCR repertoires in tissues likely differ from the TCR repertoires found in blood. Across a few donors, roughly 5.4% of naive CD4, around 3.3% of naive CD8, around 2.1% of memory CD4, and 0.3% to 0.45% of memory CD8 clonotypes were shared. The genetic and exposure-history diversity represented was limited by the small number of donors. Pairwise subsampling indicated that sequencing depth was expected to affect the degree of clonotype sharing among donors. Compared with non-shared clonotypes, clonotypes shared by all four sorted-subset donors had higher generation probabilities. Even with the large sequencing depth, rarefaction of the sorted-subset datasets indicated that sequencing was incomplete.

Using the deep immunoSEQ assay, TCR CDR3 regions were amplified from genomic DNA by multiplex PCR. For each cell subset, the extracted genomic DNA was distributed evenly across all wells of several immunoSEQ 96-well plates, and each plate served as one replicate. For sorted subsets, each replicate PCR was loaded with 200 ng genomic DNA, equivalent to 30,000 to 35,000 T cell genomes. Purified libraries were quantified with a Qubit 3.0 fluorometer, sized on a Bioanalyzer 2100, and re-quantified with the KAPA Library Quantification kit. A separate single-read 150-cycle Illumina NextSeq 550 flow cell was used to sequence each immunoSEQ 96-well plate. Per the source publication's procedure: The immunoSEQ output contained only junctional sequences without quality scores, so filtering could not match that applied to full-length reads. Sequences were annotated with PyIR, a Python wrapper for IgBLAST v1.9, using IMGT germline references to assign V/J genes and CDR3. Reads were removed for weak V/J assignments (E-value above 1e-6), missing CDR3, stop codons, out-of-frame junctions, or ambiguous translated residues. V3J clonotypes were defined by identical inferred V gene, J gene, and CDR3 amino acid sequence. To compute the percentage overlap between repertoires, the number of shared unique clonotypes was divided by the size of the smaller repertoire. Richness of each repertoire was evaluated using RTK rarefaction, the Chao1 estimator, and Recon v2.1 estimates of unobserved clonotypes. Generation probabilities for all TCRbeta clonotypes obtained by the gDNA method from several donors were computed using OLGA. The immuneACCESS repertoire file appears here via TCRdb, limited to in-frame rearrangements. These files lack a portion of the clones; in checked studies, under half of the deficit traces to unresolved V genes, and the cause of the others is not known. Clone size and the V and J calls come from that table; the DNA yielded D and trimming. The sample has a few million clones on record, over 90% of them singletons. The ten largest clones represent 0.35% to 0.5% of the sample.

Including cysteine and phenylalanine, the CDR3 has 17 amino acids. Only the CDR3 part of the read is kept: 51 bases, read in frame from the first base. V has 1 base trimmed and J has 6 bases trimmed; junction bases matching no gene number 13. For CDR1 and CDR2, the germline V gene lists SGHTA and FQGNSA. Donors were healthy HIV-negative adults with no recently reported acute infections or vaccinations. Every donor was a Caucasian adult residing in Nashville, Tennessee, USA. CD4+ T cells were enriched through magnetic negative selection, after which naive cells were positively selected on CD45RA and the remaining negative fraction served as the memory subset. Blood was collected by leukapheresis, and PBMCs were isolated by Ficoll-Histopaque density gradient centrifugation and then cryopreserved in liquid nitrogen vapor phase. Analytical flow cytometry was used to check the purity and quantity of every magnetically sorted T cell population. Genomic DNA was isolated from every sorted fraction and measured by UV absorbance on a Nanodrop 2000c.

The sample comprised naive CD4+ T cells from PBMCs. In light of the paper, this sample's cell subset or site label describes: CD45RA+ positively selected. The sequence links TRBV7-2 to TRBJ2-7; TRBD2 fits 9 bases in the junction. The source of this sequence is a man aged 18 to 29 in good health. Some clones in this sample may be carry-over from other donors' samples. CDR3 loop: CASSLVPLTSGPGEQYF. The DNA sequence follows: TGTGCCAGCAGCTTAGTCCCCCTGACTAGCGGCCCAGGCGAGCAGTACTTC.